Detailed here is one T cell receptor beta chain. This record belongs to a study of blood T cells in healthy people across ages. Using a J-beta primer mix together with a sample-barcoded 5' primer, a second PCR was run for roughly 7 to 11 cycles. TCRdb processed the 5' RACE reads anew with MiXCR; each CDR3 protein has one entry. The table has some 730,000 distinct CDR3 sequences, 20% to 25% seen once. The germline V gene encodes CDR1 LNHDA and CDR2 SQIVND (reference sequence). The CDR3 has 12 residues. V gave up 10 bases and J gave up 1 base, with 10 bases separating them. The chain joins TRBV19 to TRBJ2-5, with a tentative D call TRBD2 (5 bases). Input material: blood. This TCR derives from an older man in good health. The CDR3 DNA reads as TGTGCCACCGGACTTCCCCAAGAGACCCAGTACTTC. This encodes CATGLPQETQYF.